The TCR beta chain described here comes from a study of blood T cell repertoires in COVID-19. Study details: The study drew acute and convalescent COVID-19 samples from the United States, Italy and Spain. PBMCs, B-cell-depleted T cells, or T cells were the source of the cDNA or gDNA that made up the material.

Authors' processing steps: Reference gene primers were amplified, and this amplification served to estimate nucleated cell counts. Sequencing was performed with immunoSEQ multiplex PCR; in TCRdb, only in-frame clones are kept and a portion is missing. V and J calls and clone size follow that table, whereas D and trimming were derived from the DNA. The data contain more than 95,000 clones, around 88% of them seen just once; the ten biggest clones take up about 3%. The CDR3 has 12 residues. Germline loops: CDR1 SGDLS, CDR2 YYNGEE. V lost 3 bases and J 6 bases, leaving 10 bases between the germline ends.

The rearrangement joins TRBV9 to TRBJ2-7; tentative D call: TRBD1 (6 bases). The TCR comes from a human donor in a cohort sampled during active COVID-19. Material for sequencing was peripheral blood. CDR3 in amino acids: CASSAPRGEQYF. The CDR3 region has the DNA TGTGCCAGCAGCGCGCCCAGGGGCGAGCAGTACTTC.